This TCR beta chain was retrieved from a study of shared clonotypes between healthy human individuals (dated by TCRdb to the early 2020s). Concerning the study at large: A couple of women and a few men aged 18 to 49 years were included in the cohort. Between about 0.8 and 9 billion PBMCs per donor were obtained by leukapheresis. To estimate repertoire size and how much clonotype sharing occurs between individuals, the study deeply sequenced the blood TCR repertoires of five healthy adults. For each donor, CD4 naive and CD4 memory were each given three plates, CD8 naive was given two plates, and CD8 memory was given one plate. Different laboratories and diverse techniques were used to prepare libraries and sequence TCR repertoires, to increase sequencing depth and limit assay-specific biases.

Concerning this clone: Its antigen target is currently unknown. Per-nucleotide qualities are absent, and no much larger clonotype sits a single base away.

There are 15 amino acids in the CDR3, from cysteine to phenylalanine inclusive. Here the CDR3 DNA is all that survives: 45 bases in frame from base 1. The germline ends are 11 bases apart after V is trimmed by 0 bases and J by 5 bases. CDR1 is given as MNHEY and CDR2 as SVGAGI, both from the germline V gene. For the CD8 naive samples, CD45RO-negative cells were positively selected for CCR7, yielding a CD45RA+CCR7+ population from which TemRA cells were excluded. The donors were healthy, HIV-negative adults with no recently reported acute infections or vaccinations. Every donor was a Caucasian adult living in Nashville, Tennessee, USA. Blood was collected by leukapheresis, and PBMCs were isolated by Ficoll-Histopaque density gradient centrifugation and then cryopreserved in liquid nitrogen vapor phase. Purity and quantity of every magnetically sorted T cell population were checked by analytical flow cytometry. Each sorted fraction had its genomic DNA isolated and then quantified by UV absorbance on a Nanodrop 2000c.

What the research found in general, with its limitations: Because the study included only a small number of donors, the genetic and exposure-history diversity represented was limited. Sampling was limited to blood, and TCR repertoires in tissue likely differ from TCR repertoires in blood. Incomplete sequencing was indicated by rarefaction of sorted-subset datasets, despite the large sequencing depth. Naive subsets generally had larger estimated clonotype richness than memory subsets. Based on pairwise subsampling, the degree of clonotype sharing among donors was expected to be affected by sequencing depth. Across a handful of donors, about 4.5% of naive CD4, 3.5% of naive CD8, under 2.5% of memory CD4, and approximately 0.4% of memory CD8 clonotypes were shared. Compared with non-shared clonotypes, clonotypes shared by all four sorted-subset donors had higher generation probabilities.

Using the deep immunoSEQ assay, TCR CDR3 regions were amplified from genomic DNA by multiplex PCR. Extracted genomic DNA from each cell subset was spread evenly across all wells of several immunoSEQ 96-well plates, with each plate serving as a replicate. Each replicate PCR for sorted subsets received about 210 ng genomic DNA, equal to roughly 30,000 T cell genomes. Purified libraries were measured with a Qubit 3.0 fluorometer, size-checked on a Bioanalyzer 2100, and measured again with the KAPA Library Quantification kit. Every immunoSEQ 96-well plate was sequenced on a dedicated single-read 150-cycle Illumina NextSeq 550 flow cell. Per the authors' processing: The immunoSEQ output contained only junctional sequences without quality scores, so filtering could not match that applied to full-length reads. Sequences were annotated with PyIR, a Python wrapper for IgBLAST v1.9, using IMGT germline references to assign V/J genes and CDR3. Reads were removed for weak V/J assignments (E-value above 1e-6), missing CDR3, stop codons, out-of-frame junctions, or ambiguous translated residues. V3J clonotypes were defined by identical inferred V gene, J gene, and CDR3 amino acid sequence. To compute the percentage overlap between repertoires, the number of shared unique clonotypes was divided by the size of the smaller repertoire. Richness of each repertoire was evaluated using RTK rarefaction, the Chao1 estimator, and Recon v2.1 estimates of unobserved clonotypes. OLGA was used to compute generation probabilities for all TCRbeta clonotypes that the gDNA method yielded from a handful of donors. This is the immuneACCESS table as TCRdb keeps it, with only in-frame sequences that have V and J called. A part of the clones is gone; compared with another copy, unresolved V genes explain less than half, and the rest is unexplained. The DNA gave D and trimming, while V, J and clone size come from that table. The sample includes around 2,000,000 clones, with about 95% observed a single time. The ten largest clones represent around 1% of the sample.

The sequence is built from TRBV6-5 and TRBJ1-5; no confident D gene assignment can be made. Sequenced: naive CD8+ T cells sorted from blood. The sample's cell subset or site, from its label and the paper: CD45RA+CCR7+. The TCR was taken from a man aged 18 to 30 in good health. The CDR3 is CASSYSFGADQPQHF. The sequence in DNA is TGTGCCAGCAGTTACTCGTTTGGTGCAGATCAGCCCCAGCATTTT.